This TCR beta chain stems from a study of vaccination effects on CD4 cells after COVID-19. Findings of the study overall: Marked clonal contraction of infection- and vaccine-induced clones was seen late after vaccination. Cross-reactivity with common cold coronaviruses was shown by only 1 of 255 vaccine-induced clones in healthy vaccinees.

The CDR3 contains 14 residues. The ends were cut back, 0 bases at V and 0 bases at J, with 6 bases in the middle. Germline V gene lookup returns CDR1 SGDLS and CDR2 YYNGEE. This clone was seen a handful of times. What it binds is unknown. Scientists isolated CD4+ T cells after a roughly 9-day culture period ended. Subjects were given two BNT162b2 or mRNA-1273 vaccine doses. Libraries were prepared by immunoSEQ multiplex PCR; TCRdb keeps only in-frame clonotypes and omits some of them. Among about 66,000 clones listed, around 80% were seen once. The rearrangement uses TRBV9 and TRBJ1-1; no definite D call. The starting material was CD4+ T cells from PBMCs cultured without peptide, obtained after COVID-19 vaccination. The sequence was collected from a human donor who received a COVID-19 vaccine. DNA for the CDR3: TGTGCCAGCAGCGTAGGGGATCTGAACACTGAAGCTTTCTTT. Protein product: CASSVGDLNTEAFF.